The 20 T cell receptor beta chains below come from one sample, sequenced in a study of cytomegalovirus exposure and HLA in healthy donors. Primers included in the PCR were 60 Vbeta and 13 Jbeta primers. Libraries were prepared by immunoSEQ multiplex PCR; TCRdb keeps only in-frame clonotypes and omits some of them. This sample has about 82,000 clones; about 77% occur once, and the top ten carry 3.3%. The sequenced material came from PBMCs. These TCRs come from a man aged 45-65 years in good health and CMV-seronegative.

V is TRBV5-4 and J is TRBJ1-4, with D perhaps TRBD1 (5 bases). Germline assignment: CDR1 SGHNT and CDR2 YYREEE (reference sequence). CDR3 size: 15 residues. V shed 2 bases and J shed 5 bases, with 13 bases lying between them. CDR3 amino acids: CASSFGGFGNEKLFF. The DNA for the CDR3 is TGTGCCAGCAGCTTTGGGGGGTTTGGGAATGAAAAACTGTTTTTT. Complete variable domain (other parts from reference TRBV5-4 and TRBJ1-4): ETGVTQSPTHLIKTRGQQVTLRCSSQSGHNTVSWYQQALGQGPQFIFQYYREEENGRGNFPPRFSGLQFPNYSSELNVNALELDDSALYLCASSFGGFGNEKLFFGSGTQLSVL.

The chain employs TRBV13 and TRBJ2-7, with 8 bases matching TRBD1. The CDR3 length is 15 residues. The germline gives CDR1 PRHDT, CDR2 FYEKMQ (reference sequence). V shed 6 bases, J shed 0 bases, and the junction held 7 bases outside the gene matches. The CDR3 nucleotides read TGTGCCAGCAGTTCCGGACAGGGCGGCTCCTACGAGCAGTACTTC. Translation: CASSSGQGGSYEQYF.

The V gene is TRBV30, the J gene TRBJ1-5, with 7 bases that match TRBD1. The germline CDR1 and CDR2 sequences are GTSNPN and SVGIG (reference sequence). This CDR3 is built from 14 residues. J was trimmed by 7 bases and V by 2 bases; bases with no gene match: 8. This chain's CDR3 is CAWSRTGGGQPQHF. The CDR3 coding sequence is TGTGCCTGGAGTAGGACAGGAGGAGGACAGCCCCAGCATTTT.

The J gene is TRBJ2-3, the V gene TRBV27, with 8 bases fitting TRBD2. The CDR3 is 18 amino acids. Germline V gene sequence: CDR1 MNHEY, CDR2 SMNVEV (reference sequence). The CDR3 DNA reads as TGTACCCGGGCAAGGCGGCGGGGGGCCGGCCCCAACACAGATACGCAGTATTTT. This codes for CTRARRRGAGPNTDTQYF.

V gene TRBV5-1 combines with J gene TRBJ2-1; 11 nucleotides match TRBD1. The germline gives CDR1 SGHRS, CDR2 YFSETQ. The CDR3 covers 15 residues. V lost 2 bases, J lost 6 bases, and 4 bases stayed unmatched. CDR3 sequence (DNA): TGCGCCAGCAGCTTCGGGACAGGGGGATTCAATGAGCAGTTCTTC. Translating gives CASSFGTGGFNEQFF.

The chain carries TRBV6-1 and TRBJ1-5; the D gene is possibly TRBD1 (6 bases). V gave up 3 bases and J gave up 1 base, with 13 bases separating them. In germline, CDR1 is MNHNS, CDR2 SASEGT. This CDR3 region has 16 residues. CDR3 in amino acids: CASSDQGSISNQPQHF. CDR3 nucleotides: TGTGCCAGCAGTGACCAGGGGTCGATAAGCAATCAGCCCCAGCATTTT.

This clone showed up just a few times. This sequence joins TRBV5-4 and TRBJ1-1; unclear D gene. The CDR3 contains 15 residues. The germline CDR1 and CDR2 sequences are SGHNT and YYREEE (reference sequence). V was shortened by 4 bases and J by 4 bases, with 17 bases between the two germline ends. CDR3 nucleotides: TGTGCCAGCAGCCTCACCACAGCGGAAGGCACTGAAGCTTTCTTT. Its translation: CASSLTTAEGTEAFF.

This clone was recorded once. The genes are TRBV16 and TRBJ1-3; TRBD1 might be the D (6 bases). The germline V gene has CDR1 KGHSY and CDR2 FQNENV. The CDR3 has 14 amino acids. Trimming left V 5 bases short and J 7 bases short, with 15 bases between. The CDR3 DNA follows: TGTGCCAGCAGCACCGGGGGGGCCCTCAACACCATATATTTT. Translated, it gives CASSTGGALNTIYF. Supplemented by reference TRBV16 and TRBJ1-3, the full variable domain reads GEEVAQTPKHLVRGEGQKAKLYCAPIKGHSYVFWYQQVLKNEFKFLISFQNENVFDETGMPKERFSAKCLPNSPCSLEIQATKLEDSAVYFCASSTGGALNTIYFGEGSWLTVV.

This clone has only a few counts. The chain joins TRBV18 to TRBJ2-7, with D perhaps matching TRBD2 (6 bases). From germline, CDR1 is KGHSH and CDR2 LQKENI. This CDR3 is built from 14 residues. The ends were cut back, 6 bases at V and 3 bases at J, with 15 bases in the middle. CDR3: CASSPGTFDYEQYF. The CDR3 DNA reads as TGTGCCAGCTCCCCCGGGACTTTTGACTACGAGCAGTACTTC.

The genes are TRBV6-5 and TRBJ2-1, with D unresolved. The CDR3 runs to 15 residues. Between the trimmed V and J ends, which lost 6 bases and 0 bases, there was a span of 12 bases. Germline assignment: CDR1 MNHEY and CDR2 SVGAGI. In DNA form, the CDR3 reads TGTGCCAGCAGCCGCACTTTTAGCTCCTACAATGAGCAGTTCTTC. Its protein product is CASSRTFSSYNEQFF.

The rearrangement links TRBV7-8 to TRBJ1-5; 8 bases fit TRBD1. CDR3 length: 16 amino acids. V dropped 5 bases and J dropped 4; count of bases not matched to a gene: 10. Germline V gene sequence: CDR1 SGHVS, CDR2 FQNEAQ. CDR3 protein: CASSISGTGPNQPQHF. In DNA, the CDR3 is TGTGCCAGCAGCATCTCCGGGACAGGCCCAAATCAGCCCCAGCATTTT.

This chain links TRBV28 with TRBJ1-6; D is unclear. The CDR3 is 15 residues long. Trimming left V 4 bases short and J 8 bases short, with 15 bases between. Germline CDR1 and CDR2: MDHEN and SYDVKM. Written as DNA, the CDR3 is TGTGCCAGCAGTTCAGAGGGCATCGGCCATTCACCCCTCCACTTT. Amino acids: CASSSEGIGHSPLHF.

The gene calls are TRBV6-4 and TRBJ1-3; D is undetermined. CDR1 is MRHNA and CDR2 is SNTAGT in the germline V gene. Trimming removed 2 bases from V and 8 bases from J, with 16 bases in between. The CDR3 is 15 amino acids. The CDR3 here is CASSDIGRSYYTIYF. In DNA, the CDR3 is TGTGCCAGCAGTGACATTGGGAGGTCCTATTACACCATATATTTT.

V usage is TRBV15 and J usage is TRBJ2-1, with 9 nucleotides matching TRBD1. Per the germline V gene, CDR1 is LNHNV and CDR2 is YYDKDF (reference sequence). With 0 bases clipped from V and 4 bases from J, the junction kept 1 base outside the gene matches. The CDR3 is made up of 15 amino acids. Here the CDR3 reads CATSREGQGYNEQFF. As DNA, the CDR3 is TGTGCCACCAGCAGAGAGGGACAGGGTTACAATGAGCAGTTCTTC. The full variable domain, with the rest looked up from reference TRBV15 and TRBJ2-1, is DAMVIQNPRYQVTQFGKPVTLSCSQTLNHNVMYWYQQKSSQAPKLLFHYYDKDFNNEADTPDNFQSRRPNTSFCFLDIRSPGLGDTAMYLCATSREGQGYNEQFFGPGTRLTVL.

J is TRBJ1-1 and V is TRBV29-1, with no clear D. CDR1 and CDR2 from the germline V gene are SQVTM and ANQGSEA. With 7 bases removed from V and 7 bases from J, the gap between germline ends came to 10 bases. This CDR3 is built from 10 residues. The CDR3 loop reads CSAGVDEAFF. The CDR3 DNA reads as TGCAGCGCCGGGGTAGATGAAGCTTTCTTT. Looking up the rest from reference TRBV29-1 and TRBJ1-1 gives the full variable domain: SAVISQKPSRDICQRGTSLTIQCQVDSQVTMMFWYRQQPGQSLTLIATANQGSEATYESGFVIDKFPISRPNLTFSTLTVSNMSPEDSSIYLCSAGVDEAFFGQGTRLTVV.

V gene TRBV6-5 combines with J gene TRBJ1-1; D is ambiguous. V dropped 0 bases and J dropped 7 bases, with 6 bases sitting between them. The CDR3 covers 12 residues. Germline-derived CDR1 and CDR2 are MNHEY and SVGAGI. DNA for the CDR3: TGTGCCAGCAGTTACTCGAACGGTGAAGCTTTCTTT. Amino acid sequence: CASSYSNGEAFF.

The chain is built from TRBV30 and TRBJ1-5, with unresolved D. The CDR3 sequence is 13 residues long. Trimming took off 5 bases at V and 3 bases at J, with 11 bases between the two ends. CDR1 is GTSNPN and CDR2 is SVGIG in the germline V gene (reference sequence). CDR3 nucleotides: TGTGCCTGGGGAGGTGGCTTCAATCAGCCCCAGCATTTT. Encoded protein: CAWGGGFNQPQHF.

The chain is built from TRBV28 and TRBJ2-2; perhaps TRBD2 as D (7 bases). This CDR3 is built from 15 residues. V dropped 6 bases and J dropped 4 bases, with 15 bases sitting between them. Germline V CDR1 and CDR2: MDHEN, SYDVKM. For the CDR3, the DNA is TGTGCCAGCAGAAGGGGGGGCGCCAGCACCGGGGAGCTGTTTTTT. This codes for CASRRGGASTGELFF.

CDR3 in DNA: TGTGCCTGGAGTTCGGGGAAAGGAAACACCATATATTTT. This codes for CAWSSGKGNTIYF. This sequence joins TRBV30 and TRBJ1-3; D unresolved. CDR3 length: 13 amino acids. Trimming removed 2 bases at V and 4 bases at J, with 9 bases between. CDR1 and CDR2 (germline): GTSNPN, SVGIG (reference sequence).

CDR3 loop: CASSSGGTVQFF. In nucleotides, the CDR3 is TGTGCCAGCAGTTCGGGGGGTACAGTGCAGTTCTTC. The V call is TRBV6-5, the J call TRBJ2-1; 7 nucleotides match TRBD2. This CDR3 has 12 amino acids. The junction had 6 bases not matched to a gene; V was cut back by 4 bases and J by 12 bases. Germline assignment: CDR1 MNHEY and CDR2 SVGAGI.